The clone carrying this T cell receptor (beta chain) was picked up a small number of times. CDR3 length equals 15 residues. V lost 4 bases, J lost 2 bases, and 13 bases lay in between. Germline values: CDR1 SGDLS, CDR2 YYNGEE. The data were obtained in a study of human T cells and chemical hapten exposure. Study in general: Patients were mainly female, each with alopecia areata, totalis or universalis.

The time point here: pre-sensitization, week 0. Treatment in this sample: therapeutic diphenylcyclopropenone sensitization with weekly scalp DPC. Each cDNA molecule in the library carried unique molecular identifiers. One entry per CDR3 protein, called by TCRdb with MiXCR from the RACE reads. This table has about 300,000 distinct CDR3 sequences, 5% to 6.5% appearing once. The chain carries TRBV9 and TRBJ1-5; D ambiguous. The sequence was collected from a woman aged 18-29 years with alopecia areata. Some clones in this sample may be carry-over from other donors' samples. The sample in question was whole blood, obtained in connection with sensitization to the hapten diphenylcyclopropenone (DPC). CDR3 sequence: CASSSGRGGNQPQHF. The CDR3 DNA follows: TGTGCCAGCAGCTCCGGTAGAGGAGGCAATCAGCCCCAGCATTTT.